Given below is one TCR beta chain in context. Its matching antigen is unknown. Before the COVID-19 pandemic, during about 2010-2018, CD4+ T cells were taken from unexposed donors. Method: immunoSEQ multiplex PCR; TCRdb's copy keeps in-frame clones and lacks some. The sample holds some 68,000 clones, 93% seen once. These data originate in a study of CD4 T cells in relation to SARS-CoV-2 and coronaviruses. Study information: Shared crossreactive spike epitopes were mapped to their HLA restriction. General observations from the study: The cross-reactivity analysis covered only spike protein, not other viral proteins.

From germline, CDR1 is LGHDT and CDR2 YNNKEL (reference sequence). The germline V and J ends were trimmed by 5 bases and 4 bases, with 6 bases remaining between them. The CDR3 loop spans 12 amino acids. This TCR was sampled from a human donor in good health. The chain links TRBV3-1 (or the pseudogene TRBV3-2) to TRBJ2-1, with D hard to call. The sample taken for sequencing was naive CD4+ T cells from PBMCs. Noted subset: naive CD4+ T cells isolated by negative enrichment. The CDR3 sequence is CASSAVYNEQFF. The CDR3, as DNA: TGTGCCAGCAGCGCTGTTTACAATGAGCAGTTCTTC.